This T cell receptor beta chain emerged from a study of blood T cell repertoires in COVID-19. As for the study in general: Whether acute or convalescent, the COVID-19 samples came from the United States, Italy and Spain.

In the original workflow: Scientists estimated how many nucleated cells there were by amplifying reference gene primers. Profiling relied on immunoSEQ multiplex PCR, and the TCRdb table lists in-frame clones only, not all of them. That table supplies the V and J calls and clone size; D and trimming were determined from the DNA. The sample includes some 260,000 clones, roughly four fifths of them seen just once. J gave up 4 bases and V 3 bases, and 4 bases lay outside the gene matches. The CDR3 contains 14 residues. The V gene's germline CDR1 is MNHEY and CDR2 SMNVEV (reference sequence). This clone was seen only once.

The TCR comes from a man aged 25 to 40 with acute COVID-19. The V call is TRBV27, the J call TRBJ1-1, with 8 bases aligning to TRBD1. The sample comprised PBMCs or T cells enriched from blood (not recorded which). CDR3 in amino acids: CASSFQGASTEAFF. CDR3 sequence (DNA): TGTGCCAGCAGTTTCCAGGGGGCAAGCACTGAAGCTTTCTTT.